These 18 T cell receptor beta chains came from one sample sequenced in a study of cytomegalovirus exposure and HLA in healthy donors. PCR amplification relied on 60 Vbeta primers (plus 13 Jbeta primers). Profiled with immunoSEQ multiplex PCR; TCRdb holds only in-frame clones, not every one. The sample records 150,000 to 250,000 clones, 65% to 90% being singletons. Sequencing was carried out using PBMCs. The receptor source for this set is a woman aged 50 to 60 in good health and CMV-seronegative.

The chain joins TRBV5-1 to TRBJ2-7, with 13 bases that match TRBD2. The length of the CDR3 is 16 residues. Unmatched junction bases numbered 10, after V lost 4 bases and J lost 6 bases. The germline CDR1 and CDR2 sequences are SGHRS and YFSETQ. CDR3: CASSTGLAGEDSEQYF. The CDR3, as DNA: TGCGCCAGCAGCACAGGACTAGCGGGAGAGGACTCCGAGCAGTACTTC.

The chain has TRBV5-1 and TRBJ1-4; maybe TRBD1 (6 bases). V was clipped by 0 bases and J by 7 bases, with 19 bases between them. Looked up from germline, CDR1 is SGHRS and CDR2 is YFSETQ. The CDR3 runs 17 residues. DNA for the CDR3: TGCGCCAGCAGCTTGGGATTAACCCAGGGGCGGAGTGAAAAACTGTTTTTT. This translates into CASSLGLTQGRSEKLFF.

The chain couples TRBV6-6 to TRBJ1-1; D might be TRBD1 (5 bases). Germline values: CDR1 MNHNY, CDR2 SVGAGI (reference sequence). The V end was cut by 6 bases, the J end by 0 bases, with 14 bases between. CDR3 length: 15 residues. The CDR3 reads CASRKGPRLNTEAFF. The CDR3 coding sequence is TGTGCCAGCAGGAAGGGGCCCCGATTGAACACTGAAGCTTTCTTT.

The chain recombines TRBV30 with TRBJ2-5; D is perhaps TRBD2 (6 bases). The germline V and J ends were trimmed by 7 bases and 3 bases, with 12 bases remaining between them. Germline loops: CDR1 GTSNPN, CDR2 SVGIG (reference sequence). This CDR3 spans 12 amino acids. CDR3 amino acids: CASRDLKETQYF. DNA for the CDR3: TGTGCCTCGCGGGACTTAAAAGAGACCCAGTACTTC. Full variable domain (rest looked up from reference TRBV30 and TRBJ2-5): SQTIHQWPATLVQPVGSPLSLECTVEGTSNPNLYWYRQAAGRGLQLLFYSVGIGQISSEVPQNLSASRPQDRQFILSSKKLLLSDSGFYLCASRDLKETQYFGPGTRLLVL.

CDR3 bases: TGTGCCAGCAGTGACAGAGGAGATTCGTACGAGCAGTACTTC. The encoded protein is CASSDRGDSYEQYF. This chain connects TRBV2 to TRBJ2-7, with unresolved D. This CDR3 comprises 14 residues. Germline values: CDR1 SNHLY, CDR2 FYNNEI. Deletions cut 3 bases from V and 4 bases from J, with 13 bases between.

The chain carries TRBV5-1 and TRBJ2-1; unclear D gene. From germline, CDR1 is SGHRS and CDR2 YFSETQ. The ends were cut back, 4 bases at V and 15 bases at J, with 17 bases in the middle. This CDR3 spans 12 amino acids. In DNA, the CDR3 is TGCGCCAGCAGCCGAGATACCCAGGTACGGTTCTTC. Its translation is CASSRDTQVRFF.

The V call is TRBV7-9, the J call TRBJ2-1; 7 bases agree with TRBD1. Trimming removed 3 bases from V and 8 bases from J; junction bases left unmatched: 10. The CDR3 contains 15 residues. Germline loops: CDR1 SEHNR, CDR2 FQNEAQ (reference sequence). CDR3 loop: CASSFQGVMIDEQFF. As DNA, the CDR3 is TGTGCCAGCAGCTTTCAGGGGGTCATGATCGATGAGCAGTTCTTC.

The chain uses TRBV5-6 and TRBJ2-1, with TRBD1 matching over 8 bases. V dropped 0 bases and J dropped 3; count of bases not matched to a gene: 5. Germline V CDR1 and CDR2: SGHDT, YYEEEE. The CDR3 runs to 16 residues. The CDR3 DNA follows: TGTGCCAGCAGCTTGGTCACAGGGGGTGACTACAATGAGCAGTTCTTC. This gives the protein CASSLVTGGDYNEQFF.

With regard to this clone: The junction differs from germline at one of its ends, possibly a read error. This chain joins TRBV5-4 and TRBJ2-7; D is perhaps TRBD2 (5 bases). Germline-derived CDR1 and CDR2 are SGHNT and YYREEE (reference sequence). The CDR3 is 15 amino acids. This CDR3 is CASSLRRESAVEQCF. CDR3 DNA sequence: TGTGCCAGCAGCTTGAGAAGGGAGAGCGCGGTCGAGCAGTGCTTC.

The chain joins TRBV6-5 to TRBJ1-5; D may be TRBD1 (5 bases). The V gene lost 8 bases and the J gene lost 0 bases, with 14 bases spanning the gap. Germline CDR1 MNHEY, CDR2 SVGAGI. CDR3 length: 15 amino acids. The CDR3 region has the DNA TGTGCCAGCTCCCGTTTGCAGGGTAGCAATCAGCCCCAGCATTTT. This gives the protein CASSRLQGSNQPQHF.

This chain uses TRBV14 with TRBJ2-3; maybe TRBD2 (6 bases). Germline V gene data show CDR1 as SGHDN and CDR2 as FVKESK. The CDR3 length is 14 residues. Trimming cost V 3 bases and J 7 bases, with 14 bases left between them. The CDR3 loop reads CASSHWDSLHTQYF. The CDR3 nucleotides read TGTGCCAGCAGCCACTGGGACTCCTTGCATACGCAGTATTTT.

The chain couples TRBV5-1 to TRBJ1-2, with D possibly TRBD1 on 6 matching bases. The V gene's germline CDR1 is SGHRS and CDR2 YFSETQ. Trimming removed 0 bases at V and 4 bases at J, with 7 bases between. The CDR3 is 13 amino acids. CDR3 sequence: CASSLGQVYGYTF. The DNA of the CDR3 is TGCGCCAGCAGCTTGGGACAGGTCTATGGCTACACCTTC.

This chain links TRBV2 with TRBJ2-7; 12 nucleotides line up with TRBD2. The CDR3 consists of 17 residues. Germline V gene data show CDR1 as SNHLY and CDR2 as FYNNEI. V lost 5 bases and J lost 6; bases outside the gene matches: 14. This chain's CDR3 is CASSQTSGSAGSIEQYF. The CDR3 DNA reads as TGTGCCAGCAGTCAGACTAGCGGGAGTGCGGGTTCTATCGAGCAGTACTTC.

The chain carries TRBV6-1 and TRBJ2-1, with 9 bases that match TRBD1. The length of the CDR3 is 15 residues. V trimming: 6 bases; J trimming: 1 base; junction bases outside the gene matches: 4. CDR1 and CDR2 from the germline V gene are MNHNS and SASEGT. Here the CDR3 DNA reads TGTGCCAGCAGCTCGGACAGGGGATCCTACAATGAGCAGTTCTTC. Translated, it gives CASSSDRGSYNEQFF.

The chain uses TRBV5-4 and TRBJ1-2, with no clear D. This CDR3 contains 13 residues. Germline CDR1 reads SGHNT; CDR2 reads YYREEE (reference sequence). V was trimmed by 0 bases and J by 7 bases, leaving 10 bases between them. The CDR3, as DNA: TGTGCCAGCAGCTTGGACCGGGGTCTTGGCTACACCTTC. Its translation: CASSLDRGLGYTF.

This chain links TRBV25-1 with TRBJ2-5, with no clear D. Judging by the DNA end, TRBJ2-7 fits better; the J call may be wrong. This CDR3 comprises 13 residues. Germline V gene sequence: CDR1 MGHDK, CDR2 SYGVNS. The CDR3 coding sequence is TGTGCCAGCAGTGAATCTTTAGTACCCGAGCAGTACTTC. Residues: CASSESLVPEQYF.

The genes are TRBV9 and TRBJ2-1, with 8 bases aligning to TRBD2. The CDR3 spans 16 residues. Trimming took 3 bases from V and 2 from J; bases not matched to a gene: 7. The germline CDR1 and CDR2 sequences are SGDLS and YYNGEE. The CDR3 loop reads CASSGPTSDTYNEQFF. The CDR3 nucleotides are TGTGCCAGCAGCGGTCCGACTAGCGACACCTACAATGAGCAGTTCTTC.

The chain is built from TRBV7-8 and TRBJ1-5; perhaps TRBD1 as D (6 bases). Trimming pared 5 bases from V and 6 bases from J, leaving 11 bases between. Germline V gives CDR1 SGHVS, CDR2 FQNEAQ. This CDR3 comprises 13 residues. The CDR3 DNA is TGTGCCAGCAGCACTACAGGGTTTCAGCCCCAGCATTTT. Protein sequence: CASSTTGFQPQHF. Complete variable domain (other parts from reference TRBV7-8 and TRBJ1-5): GAGVSQSPRYKVAKRGQDVALRCDPISGHVSLFWYQQALGQGPEFLTYFQNEAQLDKSGLPSDRFFAERPEGSVSTLKIQRTQQEDSAVYLCASSTTGFQPQHFGDGTRLSIL.